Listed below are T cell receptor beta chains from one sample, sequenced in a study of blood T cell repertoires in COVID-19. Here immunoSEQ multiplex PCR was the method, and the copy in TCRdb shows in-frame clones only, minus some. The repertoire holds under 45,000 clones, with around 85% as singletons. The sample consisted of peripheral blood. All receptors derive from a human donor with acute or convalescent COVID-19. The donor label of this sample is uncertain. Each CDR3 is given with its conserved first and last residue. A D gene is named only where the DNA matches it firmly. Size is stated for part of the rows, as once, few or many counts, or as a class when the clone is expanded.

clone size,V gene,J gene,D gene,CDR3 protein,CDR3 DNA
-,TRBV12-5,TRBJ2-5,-,CASGSGVPETQYF,TGTGCTAGTGGTTCAGGGGTACCGGAGACCCAGTACTTC
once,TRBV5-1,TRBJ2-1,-,CASSPGGGEPYNEQFF,TGCGCCAGCAGCCCAGGAGGGGGGGAGCCCTACAATGAGCAGTTCTTC
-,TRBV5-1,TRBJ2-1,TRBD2,CASSLLAGNNEQFF,TGCGCCAGCAGCTTGCTAGCGGGAAACAATGAGCAGTTCTTC
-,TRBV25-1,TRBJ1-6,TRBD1,CASSGQGGHSPLHF,TGTGCCAGCAGTGGACAGGGGGGACATTCACCCCTCCACTTT
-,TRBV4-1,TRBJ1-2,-,CASSQETEPNYGYTF,TGCGCCAGCAGCCAGGAGACAGAGCCAAACTATGGCTACACCTTC
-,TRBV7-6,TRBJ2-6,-,CASSLMGGQPSGANVLTF,TGTGCCAGCAGCTTGATGGGCGGGCAACCATCTGGGGCCAACGTCCTGACTTTC
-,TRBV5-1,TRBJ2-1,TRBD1,CASSLEGQGQNEQFF,TGCGCCAGCAGCTTGGAAGGCCAGGGACAGAATGAGCAGTTCTTC
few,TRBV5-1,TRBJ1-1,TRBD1,CASTLDRVQNTEAFF,TGCGCCAGCACCCTGGACAGGGTACAGAACACTGAAGCTTTCTTT
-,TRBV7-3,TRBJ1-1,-,CASSLPPPGIYTEAFF,TGTGCCAGCAGCTTACCCCCCCCAGGGATTTACACTGAAGCTTTCTTT
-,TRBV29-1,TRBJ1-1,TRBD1,CSVRGTGGRTEAFF,TGCAGCGTCAGAGGGACAGGGGGTCGCACTGAAGCTTTCTTT
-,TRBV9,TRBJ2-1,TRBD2,CASSRTGLAGGDNEQFF,TGTGCCAGCAGCCGTACCGGCCTAGCGGGAGGAGACAATGAGCAGTTCTTC
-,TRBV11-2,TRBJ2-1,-,CASSRAGRATYNEQFF,TGTGCCAGCAGCAGAGCGGGTCGGGCCACCTACAATGAGCAGTTCTTC
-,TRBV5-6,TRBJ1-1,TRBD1,CASSADRGSEAFF,TGTGCCAGCAGCGCGGACAGGGGGTCTGAAGCTTTCTTT
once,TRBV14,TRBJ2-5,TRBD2,CASSPLGLPYQETQYF,TGTGCCAGCAGCCCTTTGGGACTACCGTACCAAGAGACCCAGTACTTC
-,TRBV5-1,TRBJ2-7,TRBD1,CASSPGQGSYEQYF,TGCGCCAGCAGCCCCGGACAGGGGTCCTACGAGCAGTACTTC
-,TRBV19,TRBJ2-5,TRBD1,CASSTTGFQETQYF,TGTGCCAGTAGTACGACAGGGTTCCAAGAGACCCAGTACTTC
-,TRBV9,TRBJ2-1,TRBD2,CASSVEAGTKYNEQFF,TGTGCCAGCAGCGTAGAGGCCGGGACTAAATACAATGAGCAGTTCTTC
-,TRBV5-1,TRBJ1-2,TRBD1,CASSPGQAGYGYTF,TGCGCCAGCAGCCCGGGACAGGCGGGCTATGGCTACACCTTC
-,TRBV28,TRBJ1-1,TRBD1,CASTAPGQGLTGISAEAFF,TGTGCCAGCACCGCCCCGGGACAGGGCTTAACAGGGATTAGCGCTGAAGCTTTCTTT
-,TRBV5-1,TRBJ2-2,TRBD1,CASSTGQPTTGELFF,TGCGCCAGCAGCACGGGACAGCCTACCACCGGGGAGCTGTTTTTT
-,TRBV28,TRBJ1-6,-,CASSLSRGLGSPLHF,TGTGCCAGCAGTTTATCAAGGGGTTTAGGTTCACCCCTCCACTTT
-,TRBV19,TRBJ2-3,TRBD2,CASSIDGGGTQYF,TGTGCCAGTAGTATAGATGGGGGAGGGACGCAGTATTTT
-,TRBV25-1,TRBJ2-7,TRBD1,CASTRTGDGEQYF,TGTGCCAGCACCCGGACAGGGGATGGCGAGCAGTACTTC
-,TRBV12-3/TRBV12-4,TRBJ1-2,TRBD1,CASTADRDHGYTF,TGTGCCAGCACCGCGGACAGGGACCATGGCTACACCTTC
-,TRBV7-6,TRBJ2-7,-,CASSPSSYEQYF,TGTGCCAGCAGCCCTAGCTCCTACGAGCAGTACTTC
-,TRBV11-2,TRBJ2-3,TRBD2,CASSSRTSGRSTDTQYF,TGTGCCAGCAGCTCGAGGACTAGCGGGAGGAGCACAGATACGCAGTATTTT
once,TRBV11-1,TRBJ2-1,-,CASSQRLGQDEQFF,TGTGCCAGCAGCCAGAGGCTAGGTCAAGATGAGCAGTTCTTC
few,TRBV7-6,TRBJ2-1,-,CASSLGGGPYNEQFF,TGTGCCAGCAGCTTAGGGGGAGGCCCCTACAATGAGCAGTTCTTC
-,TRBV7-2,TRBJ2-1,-,CASSLGHRERSYNEQFF,TGTGCCAGCAGCTTAGGGCACCGGGAGAGATCCTACAATGAGCAGTTCTTC